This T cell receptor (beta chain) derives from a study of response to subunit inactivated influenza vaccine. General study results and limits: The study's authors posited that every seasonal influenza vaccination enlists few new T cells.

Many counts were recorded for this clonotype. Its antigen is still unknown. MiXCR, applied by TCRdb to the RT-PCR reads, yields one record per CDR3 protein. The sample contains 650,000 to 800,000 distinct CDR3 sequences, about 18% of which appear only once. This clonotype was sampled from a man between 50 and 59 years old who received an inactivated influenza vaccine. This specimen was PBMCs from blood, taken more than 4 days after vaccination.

The CDR3 sequence is CAISEWTGIDTDTQYF. As DNA, the CDR3 is TGTGCCATCAGTGAATGGACAGGGATAGACACAGATACGCAGTATTTT. V gene TRBV10-3 combines with J gene TRBJ2-3, with 8 nucleotides matching TRBD1. The CDR3 has 16 residues. Germline loops: CDR1 ENHRY, CDR2 SYGVKD. V shed 3 bases and J 2 bases; nucleotides not matched to a gene: 7.